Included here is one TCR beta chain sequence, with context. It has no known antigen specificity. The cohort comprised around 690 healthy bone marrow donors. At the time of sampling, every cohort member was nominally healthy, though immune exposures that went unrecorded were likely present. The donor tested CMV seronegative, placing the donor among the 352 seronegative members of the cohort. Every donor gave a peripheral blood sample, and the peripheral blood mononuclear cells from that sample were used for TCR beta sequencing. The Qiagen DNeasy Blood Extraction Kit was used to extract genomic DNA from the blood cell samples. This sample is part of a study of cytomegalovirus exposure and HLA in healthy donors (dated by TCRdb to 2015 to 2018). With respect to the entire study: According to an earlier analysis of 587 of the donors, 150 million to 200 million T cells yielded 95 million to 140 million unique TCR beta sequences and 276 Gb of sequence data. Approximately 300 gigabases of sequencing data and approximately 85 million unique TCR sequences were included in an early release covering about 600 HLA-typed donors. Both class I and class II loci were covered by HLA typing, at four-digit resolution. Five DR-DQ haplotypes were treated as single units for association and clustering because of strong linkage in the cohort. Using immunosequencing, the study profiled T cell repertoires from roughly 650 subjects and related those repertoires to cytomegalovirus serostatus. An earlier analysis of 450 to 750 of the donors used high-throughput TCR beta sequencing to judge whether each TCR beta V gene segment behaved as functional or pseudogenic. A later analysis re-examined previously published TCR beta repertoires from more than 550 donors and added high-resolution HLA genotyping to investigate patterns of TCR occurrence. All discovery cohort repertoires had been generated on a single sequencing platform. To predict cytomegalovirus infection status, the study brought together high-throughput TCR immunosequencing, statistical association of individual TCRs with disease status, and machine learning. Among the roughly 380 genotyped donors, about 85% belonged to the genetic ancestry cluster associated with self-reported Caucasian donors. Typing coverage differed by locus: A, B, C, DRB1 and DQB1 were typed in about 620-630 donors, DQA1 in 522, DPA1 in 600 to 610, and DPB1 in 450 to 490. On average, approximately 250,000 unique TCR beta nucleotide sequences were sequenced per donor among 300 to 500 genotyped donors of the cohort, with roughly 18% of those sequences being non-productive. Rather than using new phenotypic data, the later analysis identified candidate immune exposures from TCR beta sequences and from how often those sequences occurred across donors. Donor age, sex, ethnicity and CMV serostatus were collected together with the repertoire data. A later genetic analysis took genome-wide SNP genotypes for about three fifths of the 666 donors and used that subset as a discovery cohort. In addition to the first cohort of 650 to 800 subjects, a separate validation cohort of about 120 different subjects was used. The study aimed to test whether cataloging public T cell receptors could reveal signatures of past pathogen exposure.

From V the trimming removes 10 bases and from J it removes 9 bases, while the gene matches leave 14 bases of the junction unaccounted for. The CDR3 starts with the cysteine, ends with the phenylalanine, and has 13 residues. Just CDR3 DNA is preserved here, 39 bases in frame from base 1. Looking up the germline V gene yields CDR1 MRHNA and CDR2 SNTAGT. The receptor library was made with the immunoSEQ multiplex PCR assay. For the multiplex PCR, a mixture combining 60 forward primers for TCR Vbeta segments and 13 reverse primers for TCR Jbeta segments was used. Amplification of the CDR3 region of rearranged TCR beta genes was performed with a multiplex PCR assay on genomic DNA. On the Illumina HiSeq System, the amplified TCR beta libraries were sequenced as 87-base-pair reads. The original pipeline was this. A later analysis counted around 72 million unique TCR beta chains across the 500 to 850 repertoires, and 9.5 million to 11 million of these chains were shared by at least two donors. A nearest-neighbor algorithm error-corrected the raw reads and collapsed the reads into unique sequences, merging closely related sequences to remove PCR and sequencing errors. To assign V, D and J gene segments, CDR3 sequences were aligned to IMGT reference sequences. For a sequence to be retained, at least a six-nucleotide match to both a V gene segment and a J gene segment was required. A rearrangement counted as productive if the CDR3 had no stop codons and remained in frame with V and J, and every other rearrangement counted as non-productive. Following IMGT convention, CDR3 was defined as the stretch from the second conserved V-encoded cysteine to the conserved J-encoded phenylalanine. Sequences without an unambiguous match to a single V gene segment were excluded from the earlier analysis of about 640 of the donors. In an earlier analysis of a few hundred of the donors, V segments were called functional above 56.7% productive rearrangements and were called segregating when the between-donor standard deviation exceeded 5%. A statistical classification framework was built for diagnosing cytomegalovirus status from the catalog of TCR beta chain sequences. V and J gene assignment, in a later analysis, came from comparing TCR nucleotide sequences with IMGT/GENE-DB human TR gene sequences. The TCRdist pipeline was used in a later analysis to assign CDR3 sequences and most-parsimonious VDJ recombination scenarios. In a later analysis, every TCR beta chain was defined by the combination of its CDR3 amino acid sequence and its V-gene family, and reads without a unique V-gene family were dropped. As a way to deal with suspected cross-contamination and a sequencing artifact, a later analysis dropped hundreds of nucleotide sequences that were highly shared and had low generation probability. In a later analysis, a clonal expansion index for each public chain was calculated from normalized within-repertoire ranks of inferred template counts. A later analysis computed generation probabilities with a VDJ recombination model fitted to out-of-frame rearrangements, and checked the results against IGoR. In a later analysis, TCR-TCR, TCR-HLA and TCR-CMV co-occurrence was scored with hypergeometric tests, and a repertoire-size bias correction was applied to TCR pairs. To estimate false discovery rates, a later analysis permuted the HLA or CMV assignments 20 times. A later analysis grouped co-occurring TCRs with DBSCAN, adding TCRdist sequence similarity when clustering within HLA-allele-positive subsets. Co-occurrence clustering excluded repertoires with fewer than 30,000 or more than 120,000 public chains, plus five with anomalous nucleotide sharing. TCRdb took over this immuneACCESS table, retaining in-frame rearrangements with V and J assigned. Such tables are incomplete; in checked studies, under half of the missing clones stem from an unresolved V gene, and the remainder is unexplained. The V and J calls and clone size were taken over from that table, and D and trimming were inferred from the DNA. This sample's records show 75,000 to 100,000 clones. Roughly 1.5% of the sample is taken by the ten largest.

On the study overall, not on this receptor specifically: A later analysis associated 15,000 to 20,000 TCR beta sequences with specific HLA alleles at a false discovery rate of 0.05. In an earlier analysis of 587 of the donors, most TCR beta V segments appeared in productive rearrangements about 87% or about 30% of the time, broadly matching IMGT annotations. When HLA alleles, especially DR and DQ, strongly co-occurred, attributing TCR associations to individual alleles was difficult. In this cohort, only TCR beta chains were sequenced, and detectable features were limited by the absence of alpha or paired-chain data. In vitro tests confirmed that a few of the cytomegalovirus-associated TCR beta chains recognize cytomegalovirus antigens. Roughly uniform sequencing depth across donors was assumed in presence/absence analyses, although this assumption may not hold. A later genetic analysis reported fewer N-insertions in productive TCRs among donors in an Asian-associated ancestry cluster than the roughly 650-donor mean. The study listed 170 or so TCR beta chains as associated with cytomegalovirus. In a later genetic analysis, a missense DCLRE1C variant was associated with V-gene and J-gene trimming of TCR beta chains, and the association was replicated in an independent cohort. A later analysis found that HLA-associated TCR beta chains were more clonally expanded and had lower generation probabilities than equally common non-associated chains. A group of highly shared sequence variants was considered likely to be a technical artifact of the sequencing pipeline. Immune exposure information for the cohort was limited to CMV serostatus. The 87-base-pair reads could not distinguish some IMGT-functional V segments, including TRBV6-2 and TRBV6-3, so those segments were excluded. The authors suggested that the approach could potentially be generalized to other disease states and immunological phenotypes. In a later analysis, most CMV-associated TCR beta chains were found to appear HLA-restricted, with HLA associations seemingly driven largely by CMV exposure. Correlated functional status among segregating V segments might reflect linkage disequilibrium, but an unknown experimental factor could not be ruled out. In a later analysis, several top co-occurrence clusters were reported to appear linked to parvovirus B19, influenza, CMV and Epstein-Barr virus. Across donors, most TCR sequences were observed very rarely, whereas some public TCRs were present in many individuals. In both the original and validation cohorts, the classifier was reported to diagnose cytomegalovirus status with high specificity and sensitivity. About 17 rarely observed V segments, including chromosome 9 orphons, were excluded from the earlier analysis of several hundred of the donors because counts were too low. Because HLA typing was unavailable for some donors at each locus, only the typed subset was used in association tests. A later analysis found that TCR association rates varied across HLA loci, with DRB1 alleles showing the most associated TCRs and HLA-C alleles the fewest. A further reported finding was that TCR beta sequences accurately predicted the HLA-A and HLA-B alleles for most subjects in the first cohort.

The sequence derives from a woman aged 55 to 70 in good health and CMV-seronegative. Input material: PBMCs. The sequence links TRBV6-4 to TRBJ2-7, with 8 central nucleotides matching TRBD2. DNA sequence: TGTGCCAACCACCGGGGGGGACTTAGGTGGCAGTACTTC. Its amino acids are CANHRGGLRWQYF.